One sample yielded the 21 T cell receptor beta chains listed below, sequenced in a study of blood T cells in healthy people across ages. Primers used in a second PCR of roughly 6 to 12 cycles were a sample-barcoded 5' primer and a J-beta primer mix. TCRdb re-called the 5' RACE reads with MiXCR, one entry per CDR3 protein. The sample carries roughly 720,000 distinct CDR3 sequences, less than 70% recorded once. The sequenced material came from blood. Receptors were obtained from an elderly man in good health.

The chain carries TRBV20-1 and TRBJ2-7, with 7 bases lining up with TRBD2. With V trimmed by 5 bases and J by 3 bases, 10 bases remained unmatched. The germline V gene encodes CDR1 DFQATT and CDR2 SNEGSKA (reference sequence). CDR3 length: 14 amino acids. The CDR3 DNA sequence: TGCAGTGCTCCCCCGGCGGGAGTCGGCTACGAGCAGTACTTC. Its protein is CSAPPAGVGYEQYF.

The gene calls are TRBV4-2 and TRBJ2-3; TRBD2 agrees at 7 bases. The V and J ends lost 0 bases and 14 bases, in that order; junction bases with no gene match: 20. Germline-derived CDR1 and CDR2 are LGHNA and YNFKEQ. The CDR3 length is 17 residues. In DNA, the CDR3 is TGTGCCAGCAGCCAAGAAGGTTCGAGGGAGGGCCGCAGATACGCGTATTTT. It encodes CASSQEGSREGRRYAYF.

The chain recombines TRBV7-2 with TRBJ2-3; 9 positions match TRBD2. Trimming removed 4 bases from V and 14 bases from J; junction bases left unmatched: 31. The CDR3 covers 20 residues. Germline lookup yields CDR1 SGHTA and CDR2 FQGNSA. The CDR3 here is CASSSRTSGLAHAGHRYAYF. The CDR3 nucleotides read TGTGCCAGCAGCTCCCGTACTAGCGGGCTTGCCCACGCGGGGCACAGATACGCGTATTTT.

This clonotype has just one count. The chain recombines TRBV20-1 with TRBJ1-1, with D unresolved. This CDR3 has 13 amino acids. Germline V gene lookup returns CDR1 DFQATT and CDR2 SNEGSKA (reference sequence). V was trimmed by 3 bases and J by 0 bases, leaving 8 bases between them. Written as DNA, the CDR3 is TGCAGTGCTAGTCTAGCCCTGAACACTGAAGCTTTCTTT. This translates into CSASLALNTEAFF.

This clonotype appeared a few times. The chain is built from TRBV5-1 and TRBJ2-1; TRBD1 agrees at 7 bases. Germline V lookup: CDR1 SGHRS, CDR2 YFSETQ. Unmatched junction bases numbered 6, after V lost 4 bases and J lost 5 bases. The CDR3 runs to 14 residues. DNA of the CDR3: TGCGCCAGCAGCCCGAGACAGGGAAACAATGAGCAGTTCTTC. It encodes CASSPRQGNNEQFF.

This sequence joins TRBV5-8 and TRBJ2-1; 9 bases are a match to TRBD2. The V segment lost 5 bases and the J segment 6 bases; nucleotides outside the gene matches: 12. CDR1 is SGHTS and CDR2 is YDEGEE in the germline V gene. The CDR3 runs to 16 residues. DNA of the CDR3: TGTGCCAGCAGTTCGTCTTTCGGGACTAGCAGCAATGAGCAGTTCTTC. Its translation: CASSSSFGTSSNEQFF.

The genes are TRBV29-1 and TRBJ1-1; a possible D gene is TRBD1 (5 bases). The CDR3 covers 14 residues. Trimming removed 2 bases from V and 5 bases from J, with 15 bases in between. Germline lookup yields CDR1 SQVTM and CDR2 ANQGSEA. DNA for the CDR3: TGCAGCGTTGAATCCAGGGTTAGAATAACTGAAGCTTTCTTT. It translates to CSVESRVRITEAFF.

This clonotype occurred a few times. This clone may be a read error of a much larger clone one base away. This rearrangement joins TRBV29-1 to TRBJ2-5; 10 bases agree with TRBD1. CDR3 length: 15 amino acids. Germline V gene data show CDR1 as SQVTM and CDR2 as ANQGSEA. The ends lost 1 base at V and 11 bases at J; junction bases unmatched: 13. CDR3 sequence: CSVEGRGQGLNEQYF. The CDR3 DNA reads TGCAGCGTTGAAGGGAGGGGACAGGGGCTGAATGAGCAGTACTTC.

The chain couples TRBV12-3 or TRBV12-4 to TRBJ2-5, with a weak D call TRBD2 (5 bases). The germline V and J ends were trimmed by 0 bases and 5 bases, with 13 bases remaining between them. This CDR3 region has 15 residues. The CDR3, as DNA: TGTGCCAGCAGTTTAGCGGGAGTCCCCCCCGAGACCCAGTACTTC. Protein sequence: CASSLAGVPPETQYF.

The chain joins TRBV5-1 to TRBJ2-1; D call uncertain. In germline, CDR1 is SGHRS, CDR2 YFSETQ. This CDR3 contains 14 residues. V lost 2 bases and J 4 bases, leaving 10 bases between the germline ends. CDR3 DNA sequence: TGCGCCAGCAGCTTACTATCCGATTACAATGAGCAGTTCTTC. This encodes CASSLLSDYNEQFF.

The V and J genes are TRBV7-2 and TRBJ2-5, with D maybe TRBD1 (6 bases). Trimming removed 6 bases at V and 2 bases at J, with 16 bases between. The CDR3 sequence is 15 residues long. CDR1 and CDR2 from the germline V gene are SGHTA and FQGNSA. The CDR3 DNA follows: TGTGCCAGCAGGGACCAGGGGTCCAGTCAAGAGACCCAGTACTTC. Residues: CASRDQGSSQETQYF.

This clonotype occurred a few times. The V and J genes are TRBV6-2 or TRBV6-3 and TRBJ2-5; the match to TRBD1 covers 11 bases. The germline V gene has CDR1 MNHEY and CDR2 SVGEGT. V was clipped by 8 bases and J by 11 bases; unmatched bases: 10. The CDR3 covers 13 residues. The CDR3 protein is CASGGQGAWEQYF. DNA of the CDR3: TGTGCCAGCGGAGGACAGGGGGCGTGGGAGCAGTACTTC.

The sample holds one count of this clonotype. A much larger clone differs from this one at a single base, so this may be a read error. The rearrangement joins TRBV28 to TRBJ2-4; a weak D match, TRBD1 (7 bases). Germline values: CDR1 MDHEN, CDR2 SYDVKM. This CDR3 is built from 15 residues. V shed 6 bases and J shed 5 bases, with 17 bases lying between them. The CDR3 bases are TGTGCCAGCAGCCCTTCAGGGGGGAGCGAAAACATTCAGTACTTC. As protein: CASSPSGGSENIQYF.

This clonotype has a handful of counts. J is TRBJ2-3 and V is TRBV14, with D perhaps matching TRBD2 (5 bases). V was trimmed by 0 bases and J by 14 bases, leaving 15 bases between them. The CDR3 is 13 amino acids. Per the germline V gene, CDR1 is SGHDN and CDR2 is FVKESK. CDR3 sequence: CASSQDTGGYAYF. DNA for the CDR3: TGTGCCAGCAGCCAAGATACCGGAGGATACGCGTATTTT.

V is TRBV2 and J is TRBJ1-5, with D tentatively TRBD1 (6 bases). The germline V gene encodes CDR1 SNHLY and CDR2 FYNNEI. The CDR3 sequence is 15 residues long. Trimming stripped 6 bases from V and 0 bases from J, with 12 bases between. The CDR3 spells CASRGQHDSNQPQHF. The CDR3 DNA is TGTGCCAGCAGAGGACAGCACGATAGCAATCAGCCCCAGCATTTT.

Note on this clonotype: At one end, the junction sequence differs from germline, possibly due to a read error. In DNA form, the CDR3 reads TGCGCCAGCAGCCAAAGGCTAGCGGGGAACAATGAGCAGTTCTTC. Residues: CASSQRLAGNNEQFF. The chain uses TRBV3-1 and TRBJ2-1, with 9 bases that match TRBD2. The CDR3 is 15 amino acids. The germline V gene encodes CDR1 LGHDT and CDR2 YNNKEL (reference sequence).

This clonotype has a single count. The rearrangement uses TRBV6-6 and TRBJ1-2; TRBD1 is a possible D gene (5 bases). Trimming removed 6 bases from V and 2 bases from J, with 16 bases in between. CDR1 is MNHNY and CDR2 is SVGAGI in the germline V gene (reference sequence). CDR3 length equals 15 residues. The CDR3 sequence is CASSPGKGRNYGYTF. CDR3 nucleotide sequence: TGTGCCAGCAGCCCCGGCAAGGGACGGAACTATGGCTACACCTTC.

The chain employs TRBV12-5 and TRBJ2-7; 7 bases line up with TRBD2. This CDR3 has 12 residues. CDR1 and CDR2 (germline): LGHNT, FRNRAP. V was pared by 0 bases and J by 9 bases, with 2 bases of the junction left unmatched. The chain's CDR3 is CASGLVSSGQYF. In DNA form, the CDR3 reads TGTGCTAGTGGTTTGGTGTCTAGCGGGCAGTACTTC.

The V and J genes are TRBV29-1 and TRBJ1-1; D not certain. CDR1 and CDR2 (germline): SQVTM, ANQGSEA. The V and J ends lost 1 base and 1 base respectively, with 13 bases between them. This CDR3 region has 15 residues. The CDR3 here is CSVEARGRTNTEAFF. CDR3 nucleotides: TGCAGCGTTGAAGCTAGAGGACGGACGAACACTGAAGCTTTCTTT.

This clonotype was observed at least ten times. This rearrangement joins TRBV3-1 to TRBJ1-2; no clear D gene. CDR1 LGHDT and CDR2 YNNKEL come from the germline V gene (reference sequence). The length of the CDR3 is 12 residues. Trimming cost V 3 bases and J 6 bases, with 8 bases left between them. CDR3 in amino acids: CASSQRGDGYTF. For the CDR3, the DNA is TGTGCCAGCAGCCAGCGGGGAGATGGCTACACCTTC.

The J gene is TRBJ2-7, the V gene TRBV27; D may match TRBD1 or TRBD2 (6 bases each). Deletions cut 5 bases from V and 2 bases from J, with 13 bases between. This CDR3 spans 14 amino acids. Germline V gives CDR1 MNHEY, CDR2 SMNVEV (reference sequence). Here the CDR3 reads CASSPARGPYEQYF. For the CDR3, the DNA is TGTGCCAGCAGTCCTGCCCGGGGGCCCTACGAGCAGTACTTC.